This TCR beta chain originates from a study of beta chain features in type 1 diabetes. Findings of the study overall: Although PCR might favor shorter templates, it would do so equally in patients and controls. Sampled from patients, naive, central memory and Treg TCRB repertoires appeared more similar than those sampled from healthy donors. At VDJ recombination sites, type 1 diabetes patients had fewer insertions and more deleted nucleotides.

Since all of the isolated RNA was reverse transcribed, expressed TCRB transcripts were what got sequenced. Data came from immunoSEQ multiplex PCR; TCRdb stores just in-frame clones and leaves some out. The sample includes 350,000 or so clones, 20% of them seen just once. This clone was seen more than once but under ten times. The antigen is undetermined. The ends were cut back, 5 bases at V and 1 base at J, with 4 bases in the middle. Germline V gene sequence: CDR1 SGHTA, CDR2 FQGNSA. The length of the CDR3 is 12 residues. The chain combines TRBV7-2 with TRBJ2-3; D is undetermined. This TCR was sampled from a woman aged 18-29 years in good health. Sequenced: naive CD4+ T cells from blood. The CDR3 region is CASSPGTDTQYF. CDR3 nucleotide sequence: TGTGCCAGCAGCCCAGGCACAGATACGCAGTATTTT. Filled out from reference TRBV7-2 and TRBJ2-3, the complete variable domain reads GAGVSQSPSNKVTEKGKDVELRCDPISGHTALYWYRQSLGQGLEFLIYFQGNSAPDKSGLPSDRFSAERTGGSVSTLTIQRTQQEDSAVYLCASSPGTDTQYFGPGTRLTVL.